Presented here are 9 T cell receptor beta chains from one specimen sequenced in a study of blood T cell repertoires in COVID-19. Sequencing was performed with immunoSEQ multiplex PCR; in TCRdb, only in-frame clones are kept and a portion is missing. The sample lists fewer than 350,000 clones; more than 75% were seen once. Specimen: PBMCs or T cells enriched from blood (not recorded which). The receptors here all came from a woman in her thirties or forties with acute COVID-19.

In this sample, this clone turned up once. V usage is TRBV7-8 and J usage is TRBJ1-2; 8 bases map to TRBD1. The V gene's germline CDR1 is SGHVS and CDR2 FQNEAQ. CDR3 length: 15 residues. Losses at the gene ends were 4 bases for V and 5 bases for J; bases not matched to a gene: 9. DNA of the CDR3: TGTGCCAGCAGCTCACTTGGACAGGGAGTATATGGCTACACCTTC. Protein: CASSSLGQGVYGYTF.

The chain joins TRBV7-8 to TRBJ2-2, with a tentative D call TRBD2 (6 bases). Germline V gene lookup returns CDR1 SGHVS and CDR2 FQNEAQ. The V gene lost 1 base and the J gene lost 4 bases, with 7 bases spanning the gap. CDR3 length: 14 amino acids. Here the CDR3 DNA reads TGTGCCAGCAGCTTAGGGGGGGTCACCGGGGAGCTGTTTTTT. This encodes CASSLGGVTGELFF.

This chain links TRBV27 with TRBJ2-2, with 9 bases identical to TRBD1. With 3 bases clipped from V and 6 bases from J, the junction kept 5 bases outside the gene matches. CDR1 is MNHEY and CDR2 is SMNVEV in the germline V gene (reference sequence). CDR3 length: 15 amino acids. CDR3 loop: CASSLTDRGAGELFF. CDR3 coding DNA: TGTGCCAGCAGTTTGACGGACAGGGGTGCCGGGGAGCTGTTTTTT.

The chain's CDR3 is CASRGTGGATEAFF. Written as DNA, the CDR3 is TGTGCCAGCAGGGGAACAGGGGGCGCGACTGAAGCTTTCTTT. The rearrangement uses TRBV28 and TRBJ1-1; 9 nucleotides line up with TRBD1. The V and J ends lost 6 bases and 5 bases, in that order; junction bases with no gene match: 7. Germline V gives CDR1 MDHEN, CDR2 SYDVKM. The CDR3 has 14 residues.

The chain links TRBV5-5 to TRBJ1-5; TRBD1 aligns across 10 bases. Per germline, CDR1 SGHKS and CDR2 YYEKEE (reference sequence). The CDR3 covers 14 residues. Trimming took 4 bases from V and 4 from J; bases not matched to a gene: 2. The DNA of the CDR3 is TGTGCCAGCAGCCGGGACAGGGGTAATCAGCCCCAGCATTTT. Translating it yields CASSRDRGNQPQHF.

V and J are TRBV6-5 and TRBJ1-1; D is possibly TRBD1 (5 bases). The germline gives CDR1 MNHEY, CDR2 SVGAGI. The CDR3 length is 14 residues. The V gene lost 8 bases and the J gene lost 1 base, with 14 bases spanning the gap. CDR3 sequence (DNA): TGTGCCAGCGGGGCAGGCGGAAGGAACACTGAAGCTTTCTTT. Its protein is CASGAGGRNTEAFF.

The chain uses TRBV5-1 and TRBJ1-6, with 8 bases matching TRBD1. CDR1 is SGHRS and CDR2 is YFSETQ in the germline V gene. The CDR3 runs 15 residues. V shed 0 bases, J shed 9 bases, and the junction held 5 bases outside the gene matches. The CDR3 nucleotides are TGCGCCAGCAGCTTGGCCGTCAGGGGGCTTTCACCCCTCCACTTT. Amino acids: CASSLAVRGLSPLHF.

The chain uses TRBV11-3 and TRBJ2-2, with 14 nucleotides matching TRBD2. Germline values: CDR1 SGHNT, CDR2 YENEEA. V dropped 5 bases and J dropped 6; count of bases not matched to a gene: 2. This CDR3 spans 15 amino acids. The CDR3 sequence is CASSRGLAGAGELFF. CDR3 nucleotide sequence: TGTGCCAGCAGCCGGGGACTAGCGGGAGCCGGGGAGCTGTTTTTT.

The rearrangement uses TRBV5-1 and TRBJ2-7, with 11 bases fitting TRBD2. Germline CDR1 reads SGHRS; CDR2 reads YFSETQ. The CDR3 spans 17 residues. The ends lost 0 bases at V and 3 bases at J; junction bases unmatched: 8. The CDR3 is CASSLGPTTSGVYEQYF. The CDR3 nucleotides read TGCGCCAGCAGCTTGGGGCCTACGACTAGCGGGGTCTACGAGCAGTACTTC.